One sample yielded the 14 T cell receptor beta chains listed below, sequenced in a study of shared clonotypes between healthy human individuals. Using immunoSEQ multiplex PCR, the repertoire was profiled, and TCRdb retains in-frame clones only, with some absent. The sample includes fewer than 600,000 clones, around 79% of them seen just once. The sequenced sample consisted of PBMCs. Receptors were obtained from a woman aged 40 to 55 in good health. Some clones in this sample may be carry-over from other donors' samples.

V and J are TRBV10-3 and TRBJ1-1; D is perhaps TRBD1 (5 bases). Germline V gene lookup returns CDR1 ENHRY and CDR2 SYGVKD. Trimming stripped 11 bases from V and 1 base from J, with 14 bases between. The CDR3 extends over 13 amino acids. Here the CDR3 DNA reads TGTGCCTCAACCGGGACGGAGAACACTGAAGCTTTCTTT. Its protein product is CASTGTENTEAFF.

The rearrangement uses TRBV7-8 and TRBJ2-4, with D maybe TRBD2 (5 bases). The V end was cut by 1 base, the J end by 0 bases, with 16 bases between. The germline gives CDR1 SGHVS, CDR2 FQNEAQ. The CDR3 extends over 18 amino acids. CDR3 sequence reads: CASSLVVRGEIAKNIQYF. CDR3 bases: TGTGCCAGCAGCTTAGTTGTCCGGGGAGAAATAGCCAAAAACATTCAGTACTTC.

The V gene is TRBV29-1, the J gene TRBJ1-2; no clear D. The germline gives CDR1 SQVTM, CDR2 ANQGSEA. V was pared by 2 bases and J by 4 bases, with 5 bases between. The CDR3 is made up of 11 amino acids. The CDR3 bases are TGCAGCGTTGAAAGCCGCTATGGCTACACCTTC. It codes for CSVESRYGYTF.

The genes are TRBV13 and TRBJ1-1, with D unresolved. With 3 bases removed from V and 5 bases from J, the gap between germline ends came to 10 bases. Germline V gene data show CDR1 as PRHDT and CDR2 as FYEKMQ (reference sequence). This CDR3 is 13 amino acids long. This chain's CDR3 is CASSLEGWTEAFF. CDR3 DNA sequence: TGTGCCAGCAGCTTGGAAGGATGGACTGAAGCTTTCTTT.

The chain joins TRBV30 to TRBJ2-1; D is ambiguous. CDR3 size: 13 residues. Germline CDR1 reads GTSNPN; CDR2 reads SVGIG (reference sequence). Trimming pared 4 bases from V and 5 bases from J, leaving 12 bases between. The CDR3 spells CAWMSRSDNEQFF. CDR3 coding DNA: TGTGCCTGGATGAGCAGGTCCGACAATGAGCAGTTCTTC. The full variable domain, completed using reference TRBV30 and TRBJ2-1, is SQTIHQWPATLVQPVGSPLSLECTVEGTSNPNLYWYRQAAGRGLQLLFYSVGIGQISSEVPQNLSASRPQDRQFILSSKKLLLSDSGFYLCAWMSRSDNEQFFGPGTRLTVL.

The chain links TRBV5-4 to TRBJ2-3; D remains ambiguous. The CDR3 has 16 residues. Trimming cost V 4 bases and J 0 bases, with 15 bases left between them. Germline-derived CDR1 and CDR2 are SGHNT and YYREEE (reference sequence). The CDR3 sequence: CASSTGSRTSTDTQYF. Here the CDR3 DNA reads TGTGCCAGCAGCACCGGGTCACGGACCAGCACAGATACGCAGTATTTT. Full variable domain (rest looked up from reference TRBV5-4 and TRBJ2-3): ETGVTQSPTHLIKTRGQQVTLRCSSQSGHNTVSWYQQALGQGPQFIFQYYREEENGRGNFPPRFSGLQFPNYSSELNVNALELDDSALYLCASSTGSRTSTDTQYFGPGTRLTVL.

Only one count was recorded for this clone. The rearrangement joins TRBV9 to TRBJ2-7; 7 nucleotides align to TRBD1. Unmatched junction bases numbered 8, after V lost 4 bases and J lost 1 base. The CDR3 length is 15 residues. Germline CDR1 SGDLS, CDR2 YYNGEE. The CDR3: CASSPRQGESYEQYF. CDR3 in DNA: TGTGCCAGCAGCCCTCGTCAGGGGGAGTCCTACGAGCAGTACTTC.

This clone was counted between two and nine times. The chain uses TRBV28 and TRBJ2-7; D might be TRBD1 (7 bases). Trimming left V 6 bases short and J 6 bases short, with 15 bases between. Germline CDR1 reads MDHEN; CDR2 reads SYDVKM. This CDR3 comprises 13 residues. CDR3 bases: TGTGCCAGCAGGGGGGCAGGGGGAGGCGAGCAGTACTTC. Residues: CASRGAGGGEQYF.

This clone was seen more than once but under ten times. The chain couples TRBV2 to TRBJ2-5; D is possibly TRBD2 (5 bases). This CDR3 has 14 amino acids. CDR1 and CDR2 from the germline V gene are SNHLY and FYNNEI. The V gene lost 7 bases and the J gene lost 7 bases, with 19 bases spanning the gap. The CDR3 DNA sequence: TGTGCCAGCAAGGAGGATGGTGACGCGGGGACCCAGTACTTC. This encodes CASKEDGDAGTQYF.

This chain uses TRBV7-8 with TRBJ2-3; TRBD2 matches 7 bases. The CDR3 has 16 amino acids. The germline V gene has CDR1 SGHVS and CDR2 FQNEAQ. V trimming: 2 bases; J trimming: 5 bases; junction bases outside the gene matches: 10. The CDR3: CASSLLYGREIDTQYF. In DNA, the CDR3 is TGTGCCAGCAGCTTATTGTATGGGCGGGAGATAGATACGCAGTATTTT.

In its sample, this clone was seen once. It may be a read error: a sequence one base away is much more abundant. The chain is built from TRBV9 and TRBJ2-5; maybe TRBD1 (6 bases). The end of the DNA aligns better with TRBJ2-7, so the J call may be wrong. CDR3 length: 15 amino acids. Germline CDR1 reads SGDLS; CDR2 reads YYNGEE. The CDR3 protein is CASSVATGHPYEQYF. The CDR3 DNA reads TGTGCCAGCAGCGTAGCGACAGGCCATCCCTACGAGCAGTACTTC.

The chain carries TRBV6-5 and TRBJ1-5, with D unresolved. The CDR3 loop spans 15 amino acids. Germline V gene sequence: CDR1 MNHEY, CDR2 SVGAGI. The V and J ends lost 2 bases and 4 bases respectively, with 12 bases between them. CDR3 nucleotides: TGTGCCAGCAGTTACGGTACCGATTCGAATCAGCCCCAGCATTTT. This codes for CASSYGTDSNQPQHF.

The rearrangement joins TRBV5-4 to TRBJ2-1, with 10 nucleotides matching TRBD1. V lost 4 bases to trimming and J lost 7 bases; unmatched junction nucleotides: 11. Germline CDR1 and CDR2: SGHNT and YYREEE (reference sequence). CDR3 length: 16 residues. CDR3 bases: TGTGCCAGCAGCACGACGGGACAGGGGCTTACAAATGAGCAGTTCTTC. This translates into CASSTTGQGLTNEQFF.

The CDR3 reads CASSTRTSNEKLFF. CDR3 in DNA: TGTGCCAGCAGCACCCGGACCTCTAATGAAAAACTGTTTTTT. V and J are TRBV9 and TRBJ1-4; no definite D call. Germline V gives CDR1 SGDLS, CDR2 YYNGEE. Trimming shortened V by 4 bases and J by 3 bases, and 10 bases separated the two germline ends. There are 14 residues in the CDR3. The full variable domain, completed using reference TRBV9 and TRBJ1-4, is DSGVTQTPKHLITATGQRVTLRCSPRSGDLSVYWYQQSLDQGLQFLIQYYNGEERAKGNILERFSAQQFPDLHSELNLSSLELGDSALYFCASSTRTSNEKLFFGSGTQLSVL.